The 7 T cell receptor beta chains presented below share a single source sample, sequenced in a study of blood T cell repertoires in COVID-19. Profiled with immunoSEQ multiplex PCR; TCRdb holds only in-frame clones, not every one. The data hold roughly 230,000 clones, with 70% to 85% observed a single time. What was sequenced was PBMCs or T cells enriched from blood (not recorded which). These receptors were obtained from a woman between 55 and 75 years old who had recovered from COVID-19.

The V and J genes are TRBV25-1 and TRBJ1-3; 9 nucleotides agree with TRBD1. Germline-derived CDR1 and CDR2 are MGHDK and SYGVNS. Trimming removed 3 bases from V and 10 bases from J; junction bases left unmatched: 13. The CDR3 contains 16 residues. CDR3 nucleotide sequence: TGTGCCAGCAGTGAGACGACAGGGGGGAAAATTGGGACCATATATTTT. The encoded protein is CASSETTGGKIGTIYF.

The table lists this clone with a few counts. CDR3 DNA: TGTGCCAGCAGCTTCTTGCAGGGGAATTCACCCCTCCACTTT. Translation gives CASSFLQGNSPLHF. This chain uses TRBV11-2 with TRBJ1-6; D is possibly TRBD1 (6 bases). CDR3 length equals 14 residues. V was clipped by 3 bases and J by 7 bases, with 10 bases between them. Germline lookup yields CDR1 SGHAT and CDR2 FQNNGV.

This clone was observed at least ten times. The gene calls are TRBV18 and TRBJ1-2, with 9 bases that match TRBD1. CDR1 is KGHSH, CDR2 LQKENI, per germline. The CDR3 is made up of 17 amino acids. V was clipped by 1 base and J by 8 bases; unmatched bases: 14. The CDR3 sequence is CASSPLHRGPGVRGYTF. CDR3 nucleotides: TGTGCCAGCTCACCACTCCACAGGGGGCCGGGGGTGAGAGGCTACACCTTC.

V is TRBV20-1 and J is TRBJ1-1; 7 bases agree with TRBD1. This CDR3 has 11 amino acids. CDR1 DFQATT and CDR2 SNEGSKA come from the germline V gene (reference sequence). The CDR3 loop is CRGQFNTEAFF. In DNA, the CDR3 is TGCAGGGGACAGTTTAACACTGAAGCTTTCTTT.

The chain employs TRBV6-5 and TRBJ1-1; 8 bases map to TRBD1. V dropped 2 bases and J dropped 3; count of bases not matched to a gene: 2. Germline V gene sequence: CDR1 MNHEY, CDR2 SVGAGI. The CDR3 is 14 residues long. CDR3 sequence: CASSYLTGDTEAFF. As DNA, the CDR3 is TGTGCCAGCAGTTACCTGACAGGGGACACTGAAGCTTTCTTT.

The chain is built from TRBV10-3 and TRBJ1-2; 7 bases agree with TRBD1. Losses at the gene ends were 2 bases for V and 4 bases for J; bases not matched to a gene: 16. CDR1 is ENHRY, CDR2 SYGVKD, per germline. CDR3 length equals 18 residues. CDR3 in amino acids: CAISEPPGGGEFSYGYTF. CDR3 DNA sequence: TGTGCCATCAGTGAGCCCCCGGGAGGGGGCGAATTCTCCTATGGCTACACCTTC.

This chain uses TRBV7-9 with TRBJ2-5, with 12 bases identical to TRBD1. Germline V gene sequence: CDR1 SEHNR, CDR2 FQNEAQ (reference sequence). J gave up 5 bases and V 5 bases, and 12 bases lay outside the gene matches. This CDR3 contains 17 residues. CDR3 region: CASSEAGTGGRVETQYF. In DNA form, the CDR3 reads TGTGCCAGCAGCGAAGCCGGGACAGGGGGCCGGGTGGAGACCCAGTACTTC.